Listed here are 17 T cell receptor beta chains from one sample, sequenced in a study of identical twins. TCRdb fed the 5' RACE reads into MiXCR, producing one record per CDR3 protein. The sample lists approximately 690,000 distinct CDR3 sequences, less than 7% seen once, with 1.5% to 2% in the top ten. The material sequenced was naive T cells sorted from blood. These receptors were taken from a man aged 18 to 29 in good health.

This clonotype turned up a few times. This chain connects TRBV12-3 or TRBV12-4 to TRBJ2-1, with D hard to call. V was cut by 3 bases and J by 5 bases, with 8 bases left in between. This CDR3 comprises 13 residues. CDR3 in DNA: TGTGCCAGCAGTTTCTTCGAAAACAATGAGCAGTTCTTC. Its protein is CASSFFENNEQFF.

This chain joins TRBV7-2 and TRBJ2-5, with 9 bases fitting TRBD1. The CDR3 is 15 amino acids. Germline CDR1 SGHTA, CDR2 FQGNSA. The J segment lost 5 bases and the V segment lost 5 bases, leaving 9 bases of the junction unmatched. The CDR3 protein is CASSPRTGEGETQYF. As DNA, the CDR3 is TGTGCCAGCAGCCCCCGGACAGGGGAGGGGGAGACCCAGTACTTC. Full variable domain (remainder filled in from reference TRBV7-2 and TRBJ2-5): GAGVSQSPSNKVTEKGKDVELRCDPISGHTALYWYRQSLGQGLEFLIYFQGNSAPDKSGLPSDRFSAERTGGSVSTLTIQRTQQEDSAVYLCASSPRTGEGETQYFGPGTRLLVL.

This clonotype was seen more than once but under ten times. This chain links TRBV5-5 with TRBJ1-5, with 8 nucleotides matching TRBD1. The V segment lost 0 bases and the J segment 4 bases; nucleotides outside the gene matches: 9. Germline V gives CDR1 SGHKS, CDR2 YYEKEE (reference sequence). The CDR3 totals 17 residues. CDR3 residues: CASSLGWGRGQNQPQHF. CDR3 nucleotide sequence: TGTGCCAGCAGCTTGGGGTGGGGCAGGGGGCAGAATCAGCCCCAGCATTTT. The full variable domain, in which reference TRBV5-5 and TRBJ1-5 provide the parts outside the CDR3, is DAGVTQSPTHLIKTRGQQVTLRCSPISGHKSVSWYQQVLGQGPQFIFQYYEKEERGRGNFPDRFSARQFPNYSSELNVNALLLGDSALYLCASSLGWGRGQNQPQHFGDGTRLSIL.

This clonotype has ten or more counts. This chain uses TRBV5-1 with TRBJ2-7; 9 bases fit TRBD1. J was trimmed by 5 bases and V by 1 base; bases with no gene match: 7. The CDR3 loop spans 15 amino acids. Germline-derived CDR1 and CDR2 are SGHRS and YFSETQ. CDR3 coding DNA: TGCGCCAGCAGCTTGCGTGGGGACAGGGTCCACGAGCAGTACGTC. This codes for CASSLRGDRVHEQYV.

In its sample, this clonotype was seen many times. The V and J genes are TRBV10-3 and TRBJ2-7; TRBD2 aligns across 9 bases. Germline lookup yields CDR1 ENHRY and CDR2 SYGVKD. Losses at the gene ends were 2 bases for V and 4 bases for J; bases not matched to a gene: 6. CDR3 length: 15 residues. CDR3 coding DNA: TGTGCCATCAGTGAGAAGGCTAGCGGGAATTACGAGCAGTACTTC. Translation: CAISEKASGNYEQYF.

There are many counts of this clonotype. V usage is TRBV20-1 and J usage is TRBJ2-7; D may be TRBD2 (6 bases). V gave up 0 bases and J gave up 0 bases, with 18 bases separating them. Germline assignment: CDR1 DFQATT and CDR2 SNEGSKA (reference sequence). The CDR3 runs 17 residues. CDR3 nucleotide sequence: TGCAGTGCTAGAGATCACACCGAAGGACTAAGCTCCTACGAGCAGTACTTC. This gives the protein CSARDHTEGLSSYEQYF.

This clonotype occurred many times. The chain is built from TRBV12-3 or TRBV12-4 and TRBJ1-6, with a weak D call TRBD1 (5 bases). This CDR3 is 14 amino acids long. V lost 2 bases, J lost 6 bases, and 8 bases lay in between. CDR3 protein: CASSLQGVNSPLHF. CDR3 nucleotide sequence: TGTGCCAGCAGTTTACAGGGAGTTAATTCACCCCTCCACTTT.

The CDR3 nucleotides are TGTGCCAGCAGGGAAGCCTTCTCCTACGAGCAGTACGTC. This sequence encodes CASREAFSYEQYV. The V gene is TRBV6-1, the J gene TRBJ2-7; unclear D gene. This CDR3 is built from 13 residues. Germline CDR1 and CDR2: MNHNS and SASEGT.

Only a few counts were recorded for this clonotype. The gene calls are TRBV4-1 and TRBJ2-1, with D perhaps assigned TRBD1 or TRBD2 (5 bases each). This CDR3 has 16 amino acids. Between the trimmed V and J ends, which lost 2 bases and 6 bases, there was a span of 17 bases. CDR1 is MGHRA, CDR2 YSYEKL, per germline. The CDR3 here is CASSQSFGTYGNEQFF. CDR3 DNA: TGCGCCAGCAGCCAATCTTTCGGGACCTACGGCAATGAGCAGTTCTTC.

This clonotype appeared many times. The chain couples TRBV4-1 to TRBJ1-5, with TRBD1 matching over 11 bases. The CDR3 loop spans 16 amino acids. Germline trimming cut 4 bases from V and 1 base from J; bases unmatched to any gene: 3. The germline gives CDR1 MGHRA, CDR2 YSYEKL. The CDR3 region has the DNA TGCGCCAGCAGCCGGGACAGGGGGGGGAGCAATCAGCCCCAGCATTTT. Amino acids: CASSRDRGGSNQPQHF.

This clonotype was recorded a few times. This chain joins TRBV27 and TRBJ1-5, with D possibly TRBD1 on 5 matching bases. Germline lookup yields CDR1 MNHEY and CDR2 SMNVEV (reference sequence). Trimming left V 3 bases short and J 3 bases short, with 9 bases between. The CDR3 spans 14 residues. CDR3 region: CASSFGGYNQPQHF. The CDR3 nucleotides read TGTGCCAGCAGTTTTGGGGGGTACAATCAGCCCCAGCATTTT.

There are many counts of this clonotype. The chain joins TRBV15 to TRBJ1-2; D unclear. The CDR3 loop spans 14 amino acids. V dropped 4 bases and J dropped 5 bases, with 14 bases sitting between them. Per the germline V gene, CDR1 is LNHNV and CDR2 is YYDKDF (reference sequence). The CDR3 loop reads CATSNRLGGYGYTF. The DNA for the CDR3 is TGTGCCACCAGCAACCGACTAGGCGGATATGGCTACACCTTC.

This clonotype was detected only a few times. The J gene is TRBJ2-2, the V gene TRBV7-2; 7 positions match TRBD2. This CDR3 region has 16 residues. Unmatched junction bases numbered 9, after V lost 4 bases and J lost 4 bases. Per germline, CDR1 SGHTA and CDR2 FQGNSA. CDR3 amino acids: CASSSIRGRATGELFF. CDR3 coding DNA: TGTGCCAGCAGCTCTATAAGAGGGAGGGCCACCGGGGAGCTGTTTTTT. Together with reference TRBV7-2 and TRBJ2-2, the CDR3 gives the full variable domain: GAGVSQSPSNKVTEKGKDVELRCDPISGHTALYWYRQSLGQGLEFLIYFQGNSAPDKSGLPSDRFSAERTGGSVSTLTIQRTQQEDSAVYLCASSSIRGRATGELFFGEGSRLTVL.

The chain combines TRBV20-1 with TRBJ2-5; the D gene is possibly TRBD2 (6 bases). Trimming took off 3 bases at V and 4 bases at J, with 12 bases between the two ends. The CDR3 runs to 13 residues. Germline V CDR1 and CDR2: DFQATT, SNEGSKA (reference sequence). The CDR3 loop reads CSASGSRSETQYF. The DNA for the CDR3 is TGCAGTGCTAGCGGGAGTAGATCAGAGACCCAGTACTTC.

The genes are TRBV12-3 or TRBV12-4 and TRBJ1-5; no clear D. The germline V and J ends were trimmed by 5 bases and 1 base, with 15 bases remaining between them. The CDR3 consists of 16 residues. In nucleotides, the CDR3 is TGTGCCAGCAGTCCGACTGGAGGACGGAGCAATCAGCCCCAGCATTTT. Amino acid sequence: CASSPTGGRSNQPQHF.

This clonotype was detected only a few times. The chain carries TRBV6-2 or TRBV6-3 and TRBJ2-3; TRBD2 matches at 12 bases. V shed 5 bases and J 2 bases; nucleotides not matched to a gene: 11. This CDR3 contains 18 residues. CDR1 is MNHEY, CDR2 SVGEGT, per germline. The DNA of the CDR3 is TGTGCCAGCAGTCGACCCAATCTAGCGGGAGGGCACACAGATACGCAGTATTTT. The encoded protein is CASSRPNLAGGHTDTQYF.

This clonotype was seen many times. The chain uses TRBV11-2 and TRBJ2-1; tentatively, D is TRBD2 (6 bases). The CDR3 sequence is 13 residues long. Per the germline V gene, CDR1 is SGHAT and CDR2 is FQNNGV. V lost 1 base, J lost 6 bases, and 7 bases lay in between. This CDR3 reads CASSLGGINEQFF. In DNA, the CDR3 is TGTGCCAGCAGCTTAGGCGGGATCAATGAGCAGTTCTTC.